This entry features one TCR beta chain sequence. This clone's antigen is unknown. There are no base qualities to consult, and no much larger clone falls within one base. Library preparation was by the immunoSEQ multiplex PCR assay. Entries here come from immuneACCESS through TCRdb and include only in-frame sequences with V and J called. Some clones fail to appear in such tables; in the studies checked, an unresolved V gene covers under half of the shortfall, and the cause of the remainder is unknown. For this sample there are 35,000 to 45,000 clones; around 90% appear just once. The ten top clones hold 0.95% to 1.5% of the sample. This entry is derived from a study of T cell changes during pregnancy in multiple sclerosis (dated by TCRdb to about 2019). Broadly, across the study: The study examined how the T cell repertoire changed over the course of pregnancy in women with multiple sclerosis.

The sample was peripheral blood, taken before pregnancy. The origin of this receptor is a female donor with multiple sclerosis, enrolled in a pregnancy study.

CDR3 region: CASRRTGYDQPQHF. The DNA sequence reads TGTGCCAGCAGGAGGACAGGTTACGATCAGCCCCAGCATTTT. This sequence uses TRBV6-5 and TRBJ1-5; 7 middle bases align to TRBD1. Trimming takes 6 bases off V and 5 bases off J; junction bases not matched to a gene: 7. The germline V gene specifies MNHEY as CDR1 and SVGAGI as CDR2. From its cysteine to its phenylalanine, the CDR3 spans 14 amino acids. Only the CDR3 portion is preserved as DNA: 42 bases, with reading frame beginning at the first base.